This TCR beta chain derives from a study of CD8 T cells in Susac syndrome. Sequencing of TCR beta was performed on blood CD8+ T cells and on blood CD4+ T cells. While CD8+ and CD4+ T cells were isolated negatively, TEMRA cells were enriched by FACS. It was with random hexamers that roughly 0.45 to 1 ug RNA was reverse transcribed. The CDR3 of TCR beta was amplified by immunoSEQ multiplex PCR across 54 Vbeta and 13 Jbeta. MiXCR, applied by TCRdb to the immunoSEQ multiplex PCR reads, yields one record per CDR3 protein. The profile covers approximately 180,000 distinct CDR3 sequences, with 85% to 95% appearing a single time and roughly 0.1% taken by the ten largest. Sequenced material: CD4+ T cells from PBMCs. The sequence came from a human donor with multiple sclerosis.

In DNA, the CDR3 is TGCGCCAGCACCTTAGAGGGGGTTGGCTATGGCTACACCTTC. It yields the protein CASTLEGVGYGYTF. The V call is TRBV5-1, the J call TRBJ1-2, with a tentative D call TRBD1 (6 bases). This CDR3 is 14 amino acids long. The V gene's germline CDR1 is SGHRS and CDR2 YFSETQ. Trimming took off 6 bases at V and 4 bases at J, with 16 bases between the two ends.